The 26 T cell receptor beta chains listed next were all sequenced from one sample in a study of CD4 T cells in relation to SARS-CoV-2 and coronaviruses. The assay was immunoSEQ multiplex PCR, and TCRdb's table has in-frame clones only and misses some. The repertoire holds 58,000 or so clones, just over 90% seen once, with about 0.4% in the top ten. The source material was naive CD4+ T cells from PBMCs. Documented subset: naive CD4+ T cells isolated by negative enrichment. The source is an adult with COVID-19.

The DNA for the CDR3 is TGTGCCAGCAGTGCCGTCGGTTCAGCGGGAGGGCAAAGCTACGAGCAGTACTTC. This encodes CASSAVGSAGGQSYEQYF. The V and J genes are TRBV2 and TRBJ2-7, with 10 bases lining up with TRBD2. Looked up from germline, CDR1 is SNHLY and CDR2 is FYNNEI. The CDR3 spans 18 residues. V lost 4 bases and J lost 3; bases outside the gene matches: 15.

This clone was counted a single time. This chain joins TRBV5-1 and TRBJ1-5, with no clear D. CDR1 and CDR2 (germline): SGHRS, YFSETQ. V lost 0 bases and J 0 bases, leaving 10 bases between the germline ends. The length of the CDR3 is 16 residues. The CDR3 sequence is CASSLGAANSNQPQHF. The CDR3 DNA is TGCGCCAGCAGCTTGGGGGCGGCCAATAGCAATCAGCCCCAGCATTTT.

This chain joins TRBV29-1 and TRBJ2-1; 8 bases fit TRBD1. Germline assignment: CDR1 SQVTM and CDR2 ANQGSEA. There are 13 residues in the CDR3. The ends lost 7 bases at V and 9 bases at J; junction bases unmatched: 11. The CDR3 region is CSALTTGVGEQFF. The CDR3 DNA is TGCAGCGCCCTAACGACAGGGGTGGGTGAGCAGTTCTTC.

The chain combines TRBV7-8 with TRBJ2-2; perhaps TRBD1 as D (6 bases). With 4 bases removed from V and 0 bases from J, the gap between germline ends came to 12 bases. CDR3 size: 16 residues. The germline V gene encodes CDR1 SGHVS and CDR2 FQNEAQ. The CDR3 DNA follows: TGTGCCAGCAGCTCCTACAGGGTTCCGAACACCGGGGAGCTGTTTTTT. Its protein product is CASSSYRVPNTGELFF.

The gene calls are TRBV19 and TRBJ2-1, with 7 bases that match TRBD2. CDR3 size: 16 residues. The trim removed 6 bases at V and 4 bases at J, leaving 12 bases unmatched. CDR1 and CDR2 (germline): LNHDA, SQIVND (reference sequence). In DNA form, the CDR3 reads TGTGCCAGTAGGCAACCTAGCGGCTCTACGTACAATGAGCAGTTCTTC. It codes for CASRQPSGSTYNEQFF.

The chain couples TRBV18 to TRBJ2-7; a weak D match, TRBD2 (6 bases). Trimming took off 3 bases at V and 3 bases at J, with 12 bases between the two ends. Germline CDR1 KGHSH, CDR2 LQKENI. The CDR3 extends over 14 amino acids. This CDR3 is CASSPAEGGYEQYF. The CDR3 nucleotides are TGTGCCAGCTCACCGGCGGAGGGAGGCTACGAGCAGTACTTC. Together with reference TRBV18 and TRBJ2-7, the CDR3 gives the full variable domain: NAGVMQNPRHLVRRRGQEARLRCSPMKGHSHVYWYRQLPEEGLKFMVYLQKENIIDESGMPKERFSAEFPKEGPSILRIQQVVRGDSAAYFCASSPAEGGYEQYFGPGTRLTVT.

V gene TRBV11-2 combines with J gene TRBJ2-5, with TRBD2 matching 12 bases. With 2 bases clipped from V and 2 bases from J, the junction kept 6 bases outside the gene matches. This CDR3 is 17 amino acids long. Looked up from germline, CDR1 is SGHAT and CDR2 is FQNNGV. For the CDR3, the DNA is TGTGCCAGCAGCTTAACCCGGACTAGCGGGATACAAGAGACCCAGTACTTC. Its translation: CASSLTRTSGIQETQYF.

This clone has just a few counts. The V and J genes are TRBV27 and TRBJ2-7, with 11 nucleotides matching TRBD2. The germline gives CDR1 MNHEY, CDR2 SMNVEV (reference sequence). After removal of 7 bases from V and 2 bases from J, the junction contained 4 bases not matched to a gene. The CDR3 is 14 residues long. In DNA, the CDR3 is TGTGCCAGCAAAGGACTAGCGGGCCCCTACGAGCAGTACTTC. Protein sequence: CASKGLAGPYEQYF.

With respect to this clone: At one end, the junction sequence differs from germline, possibly due to a read error. This chain links TRBV5-1 with TRBJ2-1; D is perhaps TRBD2 (6 bases). The CDR3 is 15 residues long. Germline V lookup: CDR1 SGHRS, CDR2 YFSETQ. The CDR3 loop reads CASSLWQGGYDEQFF. The CDR3 DNA follows: TGCGCCAGCAGCTTGTGGCAGGGAGGCTACGATGAGCAGTTCTTC.

This clone has just one count. The J gene is TRBJ2-1, the V gene TRBV4-1, with D tentatively TRBD1 or TRBD2 (5 bases each). V shed 0 bases and J shed 0 bases, with 12 bases lying between them. CDR1 MGHRA and CDR2 YSYEKL come from the germline V gene. This CDR3 is 17 amino acids long. CDR3 bases: TGCGCCAGCAGCCAAGAGAGGGGCAGGAGCTCCTACAATGAGCAGTTCTTC. This encodes CASSQERGRSSYNEQFF.

The chain is built from TRBV20-1 and TRBJ2-7; D possibly corresponds to TRBD2 (7 bases). Germline V gene sequence: CDR1 DFQATT, CDR2 SNEGSKA (reference sequence). V gave up 6 bases and J gave up 12 bases, with 18 bases separating them. The CDR3 is made up of 11 amino acids. The CDR3 nucleotides are TGCAGTGCGAAGGGGGGGACATCGCGGTACTTC. This encodes CSAKGGTSRYF.

The gene calls are TRBV6-5 and TRBJ2-7; D is undetermined. V lost 0 bases, J lost 0 bases, and 9 bases lay in between. Germline V lookup: CDR1 MNHEY, CDR2 SVGAGI. The CDR3 loop spans 15 amino acids. CDR3: CASSYSRSYSYEQYF. CDR3 bases: TGTGCCAGCAGTTACTCCCGTTCATACTCCTACGAGCAGTACTTC.

The chain carries TRBV7-2 and TRBJ2-5; 9 nucleotides line up with TRBD2. The V and J ends lost 5 bases and 5 bases, in that order; junction bases with no gene match: 6. The CDR3 sequence is 14 residues long. Germline V gene lookup returns CDR1 SGHTA and CDR2 FQGNSA. The CDR3, as DNA: TGTGCCAGCAGCCACGGGACTAGCTGGGAGACCCAGTACTTC. Amino acid sequence: CASSHGTSWETQYF.

The V gene is TRBV7-9, the J gene TRBJ1-6; no definite D call. The CDR3 sequence is 14 residues long. CDR1 and CDR2 from the germline V gene are SEHNR and FQNEAQ (reference sequence). V shed 1 base and J shed 9 bases, with 10 bases lying between them. The CDR3 nucleotides are TGTGCCAGCAGCTTAGTGGAAGGTGCTTCACCCCTCCACTTT. It encodes CASSLVEGASPLHF.

This chain links TRBV21-1 with TRBJ1-2. TRBV21-1 is classified as a pseudogene. The CDR3 has 14 residues. The CDR3 loop is CASSNWDGYYGYTF. The CDR3 DNA reads TGTGCCAGCAGCAACTGGGACGGATACTATGGCTACACCTTC.

V usage is TRBV4-3 and J usage is TRBJ2-5, with TRBD2 identical over 12 bases. The CDR3 contains 16 residues. Germline lookup yields CDR1 LGHNA and CDR2 YSLEER. V lost 2 bases and J lost 4; bases outside the gene matches: 5. The CDR3 loop is CASSQNLAGGGETQYF. The DNA for the CDR3 is TGCGCCAGCAGCCAAAACCTAGCGGGAGGGGGAGAGACCCAGTACTTC.

This clone occurred once. Here the CDR3 DNA reads TGTGCCAGCAGCTTAGAAATACGTGGCTCAGCACATGGAAAACTGTTTTTT. It specifies CASSLEIRGSAHGKLFF. V gene TRBV11-3 combines with J gene TRBJ1-4; D is undetermined. The germline V and J ends were trimmed by 0 bases and 10 bases, with 21 bases remaining between them. The germline V gene has CDR1 SGHNT and CDR2 YENEEA. The CDR3 extends over 17 amino acids.

The chain recombines TRBV3-1 (or the pseudogene TRBV3-2) with TRBJ2-3, with D perhaps assigned TRBD1 or TRBD2 (6 bases each). Germline assignment: CDR1 LGHDT and CDR2 YNNKEL (reference sequence). The CDR3 contains 17 residues. V was shortened by 4 bases and J by 1 base, with 18 bases between the two germline ends. CDR3 sequence reads: CASSPRGSGAGTDTQYF. CDR3 DNA: TGTGCCAGCAGCCCCAGGGGATCGGGAGCTGGCACAGATACGCAGTATTTT.

The V and J genes are TRBV30 and TRBJ2-1, with TRBD2 matching 14 bases. The CDR3 runs to 16 residues. The germline CDR1 and CDR2 sequences are GTSNPN and SVGIG (reference sequence). With V trimmed by 8 bases and J by 8 bases, 14 bases remained unmatched. This CDR3 is CARERGLAGAWDEQFF. For the CDR3, the DNA is TGTGCCCGGGAGCGGGGACTAGCGGGAGCTTGGGATGAGCAGTTCTTC.

The chain recombines TRBV11-2 with TRBJ2-3; no clear D. CDR1 SGHAT and CDR2 FQNNGV come from the germline V gene. The ends were cut back, 5 bases at V and 4 bases at J, with 10 bases in the middle. CDR3 size: 13 residues. CDR3 bases: TGTGCCAGCAGCCCACGCTATTCAGATACGCAGTATTTT. Translated, it gives CASSPRYSDTQYF. The variable domain in full, with the rest retrieved from reference TRBV11-2 and TRBJ2-3, is EAGVAQSPRYKIIEKRQSVAFWCNPISGHATLYWYQQILGQGPKLLIQFQNNGVVDDSQLPKDRFSAERLKGVDSTLKIQPAKLEDSAVYLCASSPRYSDTQYFGPGTRLTVL.

This chain joins TRBV6-5 and TRBJ1-1, with a tentative D call TRBD1 (6 bases). The CDR3 spans 14 residues. Germline loops: CDR1 MNHEY, CDR2 SVGAGI. V was trimmed by 5 bases and J by 2 bases, leaving 12 bases between them. The CDR3 DNA is TGTGCCAGCAGTAGAGGGGGTATCAACACTGAAGCTTTCTTT. As protein: CASSRGGINTEAFF.

The chain employs TRBV4-1 and TRBJ2-7; D unresolved. CDR3 size: 14 residues. V dropped 2 bases and J dropped 0 bases, with 8 bases sitting between them. Looked up from germline, CDR1 is MGHRA and CDR2 is YSYEKL. This chain's CDR3 is CASSQQGRSYEQYF. In DNA form, the CDR3 reads TGCGCCAGCAGCCAACAAGGACGCTCCTACGAGCAGTACTTC.

This clone showed up just once. The chain recombines TRBV28 with TRBJ2-2; 7 bases line up with TRBD1. Looked up from germline, CDR1 is MDHEN and CDR2 is SYDVKM. V was pared by 5 bases and J by 1 base, with 4 bases of the junction left unmatched. CDR3 length: 15 residues. CDR3 sequence: CASSTRTGNTGELFF. CDR3 sequence (DNA): TGTGCCAGCAGTACACGGACAGGGAACACCGGGGAGCTGTTTTTT.

The rearrangement links TRBV7-3 to TRBJ2-1, with D possibly being TRBD2 (5 bases). Germline V gene data show CDR1 as SGHTA and CDR2 as FQGTGA. The CDR3 spans 13 residues. V was pared by 1 base and J by 9 bases, with 10 bases between. Written as DNA, the CDR3 is TGTGCCAGCAGCTTAAGTTTGGGGAGTGAGCAGTTCTTC. Encoded protein: CASSLSLGSEQFF.

The V and J genes are TRBV4-3 and TRBJ2-1; the D is unclear. Per the germline V gene, CDR1 is LGHNA and CDR2 is YSLEER. The V and J ends lost 0 bases and 3 bases respectively, with 15 bases between them. The CDR3 has 17 residues. The CDR3 bases are TGCGCCAGCAGCCAAGAGTTGGTGCTAGGTGGCTACAATGAGCAGTTCTTC. Protein sequence: CASSQELVLGGYNEQFF.

The CDR3 sequence: CASSFGTPRTGELFF. In DNA form, the CDR3 reads TGTGCCAGCAGTTTCGGGACACCTAGAACCGGGGAGCTGTTTTTT. The V and J genes are TRBV28 and TRBJ2-2; weak D call: TRBD1 (6 bases). The V end lost 3 bases, the J end lost 5 bases, and 13 bases lay between the germline ends. CDR1 MDHEN and CDR2 SYDVKM come from the germline V gene. The CDR3 is 15 amino acids.